This entry lists 9 T cell receptor beta chains sequenced from one sample in a study of blood T cell repertoires in COVID-19. The assay was immunoSEQ multiplex PCR, and TCRdb's table has in-frame clones only and misses some. The sample carries around 190,000 clones, less than 85% recorded once. Source material: peripheral blood. Receptors originate from a human donor in a cohort sampled during active COVID-19.

The chain has TRBV3-1 (or the pseudogene TRBV3-2) and TRBJ2-1, with D perhaps TRBD2 (7 bases). V dropped 0 bases and J dropped 11 bases, with 14 bases sitting between them. The V gene's germline CDR1 is LGHDT and CDR2 YNNKEL (reference sequence). The CDR3 extends over 14 amino acids. This CDR3 is CASSQEGGGEQQFF. The DNA for the CDR3 is TGTGCCAGCAGCCAAGAGGGGGGGGGCGAGCAGCAGTTCTTC.

Notes on this clone: At the DNA level, this CDR3 is encoded by other sequences in the same sample as well. This chain joins TRBV19 and TRBJ1-1; tentative D call: TRBD1 (5 bases). The CDR3 is made up of 13 amino acids. Germline V gene lookup returns CDR1 LNHDA and CDR2 SQIVND (reference sequence). V lost 6 bases, J lost 1 base, and 9 bases lay in between. CDR3 in DNA: TGTGCCAGTAGCCGAACAGGGAACACTGAAGCTTTCTTT. It yields the protein CASSRTGNTEAFF.

The chain combines TRBV4-1 with TRBJ2-3, with D unresolved. The CDR3 runs to 12 residues. CDR1 and CDR2 from the germline V gene are MGHRA and YSYEKL. V dropped 1 base and J dropped 6 bases, with 5 bases sitting between them. The DNA of the CDR3 is TGCGCCAGCAGCCAAGGTCCTGATACGCAGTATTTT. Translating gives CASSQGPDTQYF.

The chain links TRBV19 to TRBJ1-5; D is perhaps TRBD1 (6 bases). CDR3 size: 15 residues. Germline V gene lookup returns CDR1 LNHDA and CDR2 SQIVND (reference sequence). V was cut by 1 base and J by 2 bases, with 9 bases left in between. CDR3 bases: TGTGCCAGTAGTATAGGACAGGCCGGCAATCAGCCCCAGCATTTT. The encoded protein is CASSIGQAGNQPQHF.

The CDR3 region is CAWSPRWDRRDSPLHF. The CDR3 coding sequence is TGTGCCTGGAGCCCCCGGTGGGACAGGCGGGATTCACCCCTCCACTTT. The chain couples TRBV30 to TRBJ1-6; 8 bases are shared with TRBD1. V gave up 3 bases and J gave up 8 bases; unmatched junction bases: 12. The CDR3 is 16 residues long. The germline V gene encodes CDR1 GTSNPN and CDR2 SVGIG (reference sequence).

The rearrangement joins TRBV6-6 to TRBJ1-5; 11 nucleotides agree with TRBD1. CDR3 length equals 15 residues. The germline CDR1 and CDR2 sequences are MNHNY and SVGAGI (reference sequence). The V gene end was trimmed by 6 bases and the J gene end by 5 bases; junction bases not matched to a gene: 6. DNA for the CDR3: TGTGCCAGCAGCCCCGGGGACAGGGGGTATCAGCCCCAGCATTTT. Its protein is CASSPGDRGYQPQHF.

This chain uses TRBV3-1 (or the pseudogene TRBV3-2) with TRBJ1-4; D not certain. The germline V and J ends were trimmed by 0 bases and 5 bases, with 7 bases remaining between them. The length of the CDR3 is 14 residues. Germline values: CDR1 LGHDT, CDR2 YNNKEL (reference sequence). CDR3 nucleotides: TGTGCCAGCAGCCAAGACACCCAGAATGAAAAACTGTTTTTT. As protein: CASSQDTQNEKLFF.

This clone was recorded once. This sequence joins TRBV7-9 and TRBJ1-4; a weak D match, TRBD1 (6 bases). The V gene's germline CDR1 is SEHNR and CDR2 FQNEAQ (reference sequence). Trimming removed 4 bases from V and 6 bases from J, with 12 bases in between. This CDR3 region has 14 residues. The chain's CDR3 is CASSSNPGDEKLFF. The DNA of the CDR3 is TGTGCCAGCAGCTCCAATCCAGGGGATGAAAAACTGTTTTTT.

The chain carries TRBV9 and TRBJ1-2, with D possibly TRBD1 on 6 matching bases. The V end was cut by 0 bases, the J end by 6 bases, with 15 bases between. In germline, CDR1 is SGDLS, CDR2 YYNGEE. This CDR3 is built from 15 residues. CDR3 loop: CASSVDPRGGDGYTF. CDR3 coding DNA: TGTGCCAGCAGCGTAGACCCCAGGGGCGGCGATGGCTACACCTTC.